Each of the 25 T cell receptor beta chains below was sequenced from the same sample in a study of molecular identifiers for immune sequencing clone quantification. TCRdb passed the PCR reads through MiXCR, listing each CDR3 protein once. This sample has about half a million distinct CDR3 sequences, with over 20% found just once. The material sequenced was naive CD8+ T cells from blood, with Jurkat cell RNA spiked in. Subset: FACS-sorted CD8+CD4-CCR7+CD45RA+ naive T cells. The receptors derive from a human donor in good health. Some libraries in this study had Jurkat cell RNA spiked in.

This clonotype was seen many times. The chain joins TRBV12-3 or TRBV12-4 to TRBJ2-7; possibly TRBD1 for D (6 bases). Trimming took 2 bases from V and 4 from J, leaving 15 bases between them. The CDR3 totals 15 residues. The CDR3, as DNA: TGTGCCAGCAGTTTATCCTCTGAAGGGGGTTACGAGCAGTACTTC. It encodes CASSLSSEGGYEQYF.

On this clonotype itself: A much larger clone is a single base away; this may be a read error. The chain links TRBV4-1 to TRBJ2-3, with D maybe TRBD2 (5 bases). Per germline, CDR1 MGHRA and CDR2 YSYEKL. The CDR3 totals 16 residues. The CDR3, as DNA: TGCGCCGGCAGCCTCCGAGGGAGCCCACAAACAGATACGCAGTATTTT. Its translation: CAGSLRGSPQTDTQYF.

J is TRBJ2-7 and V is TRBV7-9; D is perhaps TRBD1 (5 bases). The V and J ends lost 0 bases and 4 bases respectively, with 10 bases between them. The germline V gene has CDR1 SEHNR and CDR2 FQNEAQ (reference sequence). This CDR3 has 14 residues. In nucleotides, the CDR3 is TGTGCCAGCAGCTTAGCGCAGCAGGGTTACGAGCAGTACTTC. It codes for CASSLAQQGYEQYF.

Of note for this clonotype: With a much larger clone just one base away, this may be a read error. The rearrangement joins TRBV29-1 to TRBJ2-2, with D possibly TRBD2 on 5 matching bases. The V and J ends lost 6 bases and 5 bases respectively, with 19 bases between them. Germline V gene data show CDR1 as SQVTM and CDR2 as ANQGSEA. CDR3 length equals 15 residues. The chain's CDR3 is CSVELEDGPTGELFF. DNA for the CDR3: TGCAGCGTCGAACTAGAGGATGGCCCAACCGGGGAGCTGTTTTTT.

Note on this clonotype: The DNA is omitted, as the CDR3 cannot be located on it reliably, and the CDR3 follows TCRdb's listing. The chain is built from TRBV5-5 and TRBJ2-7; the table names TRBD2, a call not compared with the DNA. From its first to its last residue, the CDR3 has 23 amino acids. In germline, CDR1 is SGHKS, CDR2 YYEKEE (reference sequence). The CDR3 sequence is CASSFYICSARPTTSGITYEQYF.

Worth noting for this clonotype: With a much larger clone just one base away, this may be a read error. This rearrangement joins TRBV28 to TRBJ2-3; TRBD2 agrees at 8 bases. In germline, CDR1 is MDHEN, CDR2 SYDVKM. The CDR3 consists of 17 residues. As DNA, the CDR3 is TGTGCCGGCAGTCCCTTTGTGGGAGCGGGAGTGACAGATACGCAGTATTTT. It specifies CAGSPFVGAGVTDTQYF.

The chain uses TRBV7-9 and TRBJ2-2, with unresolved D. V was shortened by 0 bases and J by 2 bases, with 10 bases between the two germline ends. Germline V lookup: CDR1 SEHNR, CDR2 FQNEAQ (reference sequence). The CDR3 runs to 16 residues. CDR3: CASSLAPAQNTGELFF. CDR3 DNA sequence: TGTGCCAGCAGCTTAGCACCGGCCCAAAACACCGGGGAGCTGTTTTTT.

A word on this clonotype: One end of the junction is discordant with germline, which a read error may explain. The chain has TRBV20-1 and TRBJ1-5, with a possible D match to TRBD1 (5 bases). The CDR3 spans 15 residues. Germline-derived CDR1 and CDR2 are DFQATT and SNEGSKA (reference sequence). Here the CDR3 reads CSARDGAASNQPRHF. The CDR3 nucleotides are TGCAGTGCTAGAGATGGGGCAGCAAGCAATCAGCCCCGGCATTTT.

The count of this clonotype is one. The CDR3 region is CASSREQGRWALAAEAFF. The CDR3 coding sequence is TGCGCCAGCAGCCGAGAACAAGGGAGGTGGGCTCTGGCTGCTGAAGCTTTCTTT. The chain uses TRBV4-3 and TRBJ1-1; the D is unclear. There are 18 residues in the CDR3. CDR1 is LGHNA and CDR2 is YSLEER in the germline V gene. Trimming took off 4 bases at V and 6 bases at J, with 27 bases between the two ends.

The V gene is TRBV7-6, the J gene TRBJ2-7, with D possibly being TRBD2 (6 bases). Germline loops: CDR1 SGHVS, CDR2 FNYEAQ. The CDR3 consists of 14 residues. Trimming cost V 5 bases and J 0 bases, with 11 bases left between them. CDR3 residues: CASSPGTYSYEQYF. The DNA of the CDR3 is TGTGCCAGCAGCCCCGGGACTTACTCCTACGAGCAGTACTTC.

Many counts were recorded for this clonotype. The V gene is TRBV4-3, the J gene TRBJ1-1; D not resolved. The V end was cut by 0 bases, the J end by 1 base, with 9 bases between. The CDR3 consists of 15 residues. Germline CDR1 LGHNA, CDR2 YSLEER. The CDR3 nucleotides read TGCGCCAGCAGCCAAGATCAGAGACCGAACACTGAAGCTTTCTTT. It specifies CASSQDQRPNTEAFF.

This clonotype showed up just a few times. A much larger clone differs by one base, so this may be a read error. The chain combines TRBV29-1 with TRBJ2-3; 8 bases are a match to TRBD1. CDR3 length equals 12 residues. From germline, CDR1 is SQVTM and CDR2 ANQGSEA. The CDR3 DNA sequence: TGCGGCGTTGGACAGGGAACAGATACGCAGTATTTT. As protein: CGVGQGTDTQYF.

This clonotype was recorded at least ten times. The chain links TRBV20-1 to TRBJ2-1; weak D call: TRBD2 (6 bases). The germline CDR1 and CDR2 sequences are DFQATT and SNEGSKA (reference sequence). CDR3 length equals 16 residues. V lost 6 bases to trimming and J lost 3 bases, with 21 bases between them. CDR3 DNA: TGCAGTGCCCCAAACGGCCGGCGACTAGTCTACAATGAGCAGTTCTTC. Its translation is CSAPNGRRLVYNEQFF.

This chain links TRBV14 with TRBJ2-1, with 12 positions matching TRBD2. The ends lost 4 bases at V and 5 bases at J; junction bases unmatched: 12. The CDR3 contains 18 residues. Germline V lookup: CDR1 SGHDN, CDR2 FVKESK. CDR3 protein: CASSRLAGVPFPHNEQFF. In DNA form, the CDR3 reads TGTGCCAGCAGCCGACTAGCGGGAGTCCCCTTCCCCCACAATGAGCAGTTCTTC. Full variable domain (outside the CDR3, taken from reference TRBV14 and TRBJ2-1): EAGVTQFPSHSVIEKGQTVTLRCDPISGHDNLYWYRRVMGKEIKFLLHFVKESKQDESGMPNNRFLAERTGGTYSTLKVQPAELEDSGVYFCASSRLAGVPFPHNEQFFGPGTRLTVL.

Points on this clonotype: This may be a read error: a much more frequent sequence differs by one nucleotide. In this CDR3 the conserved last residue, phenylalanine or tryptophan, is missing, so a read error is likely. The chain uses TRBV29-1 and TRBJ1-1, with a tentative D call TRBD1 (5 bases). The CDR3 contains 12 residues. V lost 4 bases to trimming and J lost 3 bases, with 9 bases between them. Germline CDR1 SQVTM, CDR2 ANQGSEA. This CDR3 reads CSVVGGDTEAFL. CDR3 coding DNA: TGCAGCGTTGTCGGGGGTGACACTGAAGCTTTCCTT.

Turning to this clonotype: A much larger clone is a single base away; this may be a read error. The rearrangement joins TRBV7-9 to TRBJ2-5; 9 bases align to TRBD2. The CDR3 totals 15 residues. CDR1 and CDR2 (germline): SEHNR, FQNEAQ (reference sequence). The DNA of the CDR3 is TGTGACAGCAGCTTAGTAGCGGGAGATGGAGAGACCCAGTACTTC. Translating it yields CDSSLVAGDGETQYF.

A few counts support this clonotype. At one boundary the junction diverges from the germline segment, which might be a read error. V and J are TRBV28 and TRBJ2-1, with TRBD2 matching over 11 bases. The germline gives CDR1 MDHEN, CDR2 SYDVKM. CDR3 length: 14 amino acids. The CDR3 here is CASSPEELAGGRVF. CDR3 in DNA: TGTGCCAGCAGTCCAGAGGAGCTAGCGGGAGGCAGGGTCTTC.

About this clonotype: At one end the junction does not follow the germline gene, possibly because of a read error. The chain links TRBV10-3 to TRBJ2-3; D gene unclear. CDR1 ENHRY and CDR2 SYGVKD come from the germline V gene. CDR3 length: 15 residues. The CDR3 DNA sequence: TGTGCCGTCAGTGAGCCAGTATCTAGCACAGATACGCAGTATTTT. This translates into CAVSEPVSSTDTQYF.

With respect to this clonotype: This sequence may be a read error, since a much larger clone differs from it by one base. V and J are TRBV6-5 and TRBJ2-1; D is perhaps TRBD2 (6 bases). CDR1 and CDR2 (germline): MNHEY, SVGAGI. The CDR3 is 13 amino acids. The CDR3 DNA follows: TGTGCCAGCAGTTACGGGGGAGGCAATGAGCGGTTCTTC. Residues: CASSYGGGNERFF.

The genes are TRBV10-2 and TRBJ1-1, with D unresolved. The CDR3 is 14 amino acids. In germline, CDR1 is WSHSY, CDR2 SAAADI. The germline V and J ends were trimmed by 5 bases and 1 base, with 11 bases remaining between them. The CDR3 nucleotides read TGCGCCAGCAGTTACGGAGACAAGAACACTGAAGCTTTCTTT. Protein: CASSYGDKNTEAFF.

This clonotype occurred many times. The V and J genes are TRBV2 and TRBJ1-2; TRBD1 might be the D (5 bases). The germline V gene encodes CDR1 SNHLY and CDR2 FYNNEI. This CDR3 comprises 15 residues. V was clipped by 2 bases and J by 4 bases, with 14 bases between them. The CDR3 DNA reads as TGTGCCAGCAGTGAAAGTGCAGGGAGGTTCTATGGCTACACCTTC. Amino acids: CASSESAGRFYGYTF.

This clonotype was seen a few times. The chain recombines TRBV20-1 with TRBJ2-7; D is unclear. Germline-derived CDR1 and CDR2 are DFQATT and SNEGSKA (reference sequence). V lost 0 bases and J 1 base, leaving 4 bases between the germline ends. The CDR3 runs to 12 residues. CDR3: CSARDVSYEQYF. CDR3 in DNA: TGCAGTGCTAGAGATGTTTCCTACGAGCAGTACTTC.

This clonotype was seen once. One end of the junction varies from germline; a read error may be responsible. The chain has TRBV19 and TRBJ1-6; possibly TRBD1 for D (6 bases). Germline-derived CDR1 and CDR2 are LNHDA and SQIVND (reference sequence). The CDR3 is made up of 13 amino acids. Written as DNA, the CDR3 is TGTGCCAGTAACAGGGTGGGTAATTCACCCCTCCGCTTT. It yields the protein CASNRVGNSPLRF.

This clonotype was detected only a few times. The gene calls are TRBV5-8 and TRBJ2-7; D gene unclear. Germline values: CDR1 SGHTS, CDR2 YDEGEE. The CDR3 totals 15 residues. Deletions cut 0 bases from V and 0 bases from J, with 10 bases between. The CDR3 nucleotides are TGTGCCAGCAGCTTGGTTCCCAGCAGCTCCTACGAGCAGTACTTC. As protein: CASSLVPSSSYEQYF.

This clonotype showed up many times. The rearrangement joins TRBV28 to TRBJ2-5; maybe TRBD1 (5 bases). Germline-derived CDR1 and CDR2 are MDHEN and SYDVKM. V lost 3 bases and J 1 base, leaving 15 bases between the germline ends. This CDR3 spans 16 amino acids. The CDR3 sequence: CASSFYSGQGQETQYF. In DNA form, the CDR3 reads TGTGCCAGCAGTTTTTATTCCGGCCAGGGCCAAGAGACCCAGTACTTC.